The rows below give T cell receptor beta chains drawn from one sample of a study of T cell repertoires in cytomegalovirus infection. TCRdb redid the calling of the reads with MiXCR, one entry per CDR3 protein. The repertoire has a few hundred thousand distinct CDR3 sequences, 20% to 25% of them found once; the top ten carry about 14%. Their antigens remain unidentified. The sample consisted of cultured PBMCs, taken from culture after CMV antigen stimulation. These receptors were taken from a human donor in good health (CMV status not recorded). Some clones in this sample may be carry-over from other donors' samples. CDR3s include the opening cysteine and the closing phenylalanine or tryptophan. D genes are given only for firm matches. Expanded clones are given a class, and other clones once, few, many or no size at all.

abundance: few; v_gene: TRBV20-1; j_gene: TRBJ2-3; d_gene: NA; CDR3aa: CSAVYGRSGTDTQYF; CDR3nt: TGCAGTGCTGTTTACGGGCGTTCCGGGACAGATACGCAGTATTTT
abundance: NA; v_gene: TRBV6-6; j_gene: TRBJ1-4; d_gene: TRBD1; CDR3aa: CALAGQGGEKLFF; CDR3nt: TGTGCCCTGGCGGGACAGGGAGGGGAAAAACTGTTTTTT
abundance: NA; v_gene: TRBV7-2; j_gene: TRBJ2-7; d_gene: NA; CDR3aa: CASSLARFGEQYF; CDR3nt: TGTGCCAGCAGCTTAGCCAGGTTTGGCGAGCAGTACTTC
abundance: NA; v_gene: TRBV7-2; j_gene: TRBJ2-1; d_gene: NA; CDR3aa: CATSGDSEQFF; CDR3nt: TGTGCCACCTCCGGGGATTCTGAGCAGTTCTTC
abundance: NA; v_gene: TRBV4-1; j_gene: TRBJ2-1; d_gene: TRBD2; CDR3aa: CASSQDWGEGRAYNEQFF; CDR3nt: TGCGCCAGCAGCCAAGATTGGGGGGAGGGCAGGGCGTACAATGAGCAGTTCTTC
abundance: many; v_gene: TRBV7-2; j_gene: TRBJ2-5; d_gene: NA; CDR3aa: CASSPQSGETQYF; CDR3nt: TGTGCCAGCAGCCCTCAGAGCGGTGAGACCCAGTACTTC
abundance: few; v_gene: TRBV5-4; j_gene: TRBJ1-1; d_gene: TRBD1; CDR3aa: CASSLAGQGVGTEAFF; CDR3nt: TGTGCCAGCAGCTTGGCCGGGCAGGGGGTGGGGACTGAAGCTTTCTTT
abundance: NA; v_gene: TRBV5-1; j_gene: TRBJ1-6; d_gene: NA; CDR3aa: CASSPDGGESPLHF; CDR3nt: TGCGCCAGCAGCCCTGACGGCGGAGAATCACCCCTCCACTTT
abundance: NA; v_gene: TRBV12-3/TRBV12-4; j_gene: TRBJ2-1; d_gene: NA; CDR3aa: CASSFKRRSPGNEQFF; CDR3nt: TGTGCCAGCAGTTTTAAGCGGCGGTCCCCGGGGAATGAGCAGTTCTTC
abundance: NA; v_gene: TRBV20-1; j_gene: TRBJ1-1; d_gene: NA; CDR3aa: CSASEVGTEAFF; CDR3nt: TGCAGTGCTAGCGAGGTGGGGACTGAAGCTTTCTTT
abundance: NA; v_gene: TRBV19; j_gene: TRBJ1-4; d_gene: TRBD1; CDR3aa: CASSIIQGQGGEKLFF; CDR3nt: TGTGCCAGTAGTATCATCCAAGGACAGGGAGGGGAAAAACTGTTTTTT
abundance: NA; v_gene: TRBV6-2/TRBV6-3; j_gene: TRBJ2-1; d_gene: NA; CDR3aa: CASSFNLDNEQFF; CDR3nt: TGTGCCAGCAGTTTCAACCTAGACAATGAGCAGTTCTTC
abundance: NA; v_gene: TRBV29-1; j_gene: TRBJ2-1; d_gene: NA; CDR3aa: CSVEFLLSKDLDNEQFF; CDR3nt: TGCAGCGTTGAATTCTTGTTATCTAAGGACTTAGATAATGAGCAGTTCTTC
abundance: NA; v_gene: TRBV19; j_gene: TRBJ2-2; d_gene: TRBD2; CDR3aa: CASSMGREGPPSGELFF; CDR3nt: TGTGCCAGTAGTATGGGGCGGGAGGGCCCACCGTCCGGGGAGCTGTTTTTT
abundance: few; v_gene: TRBV6-2/TRBV6-3; j_gene: TRBJ2-1; d_gene: TRBD2; CDR3aa: CASSDGGLAGAYNEQFF; CDR3nt: TGTGCCAGCAGTGACGGGGGACTAGCGGGAGCCTACAATGAGCAGTTCTTC
abundance: NA; v_gene: TRBV15; j_gene: TRBJ1-4; d_gene: NA; CDR3aa: CATSRDAQPTNEKLFF; CDR3nt: TGTGCCACCAGCAGAGATGCACAGCCAACTAATGAAAAACTGTTTTTT
abundance: few; v_gene: TRBV20-1; j_gene: TRBJ2-3; d_gene: NA; CDR3aa: CSADSDSTDTQYF; CDR3nt: TGCAGTGCTGACAGCGACAGCACAGATACGCAGTATTTT
abundance: many; v_gene: TRBV7-2; j_gene: TRBJ1-4; d_gene: NA; CDR3aa: CASSPRAVNEKLFF; CDR3nt: TGTGCCAGCAGCCCGAGGGCAGTGAATGAAAAACTGTTTTTT
abundance: many; v_gene: TRBV7-2; j_gene: TRBJ2-5; d_gene: TRBD2; CDR3aa: CASSLGTSGLQTQYF; CDR3nt: TGTGCCAGCAGCTTAGGGACTAGCGGGCTGCAGACCCAGTACTTC
abundance: few; v_gene: TRBV28; j_gene: TRBJ1-5; d_gene: NA; CDR3aa: CASSLPAGIGNQPQHF; CDR3nt: TGTGCCAGCAGTTTACCCGCCGGTATTGGCAATCAGCCCCAGCATTTT
abundance: NA; v_gene: TRBV6-2/TRBV6-3; j_gene: TRBJ2-7; d_gene: TRBD1; CDR3aa: CASSFSDRDSGPTKPWPYEQYF; CDR3nt: TGTGCCAGCAGTTTCTCGGACAGGGACTCCGGTCCAACAAAGCCGTGGCCTTACGAGCAGTACTTC
abundance: few; v_gene: TRBV5-4; j_gene: TRBJ2-5; d_gene: NA; CDR3aa: CASSRFGSAQPGETQYF; CDR3nt: TGTGCCAGCAGCAGATTCGGATCCGCTCAACCGGGAGAGACCCAGTACTTC
abundance: few; v_gene: TRBV7-2; j_gene: TRBJ1-2; d_gene: NA; CDR3aa: CASSLSKYRYTF; CDR3nt: TGTGCCAGCAGCTTATCGAAATATCGCTACACCTTC
abundance: NA; v_gene: TRBV11-3; j_gene: TRBJ2-2; d_gene: NA; CDR3aa: CASSSWAGGEGTGELFF; CDR3nt: TGTGCCAGCAGCTCATGGGCCGGAGGGGAAGGGACCGGGGAGCTGTTTTTT
abundance: NA; v_gene: TRBV4-1; j_gene: TRBJ1-4; d_gene: TRBD1; CDR3aa: CASSQVASLGTVWRDEKLFF; CDR3nt: TGTGCCAGCAGCCAAGTCGCAAGTCTCGGGACAGTTTGGCGCGATGAAAAACTGTTTTTT
abundance: NA; v_gene: TRBV19; j_gene: TRBJ2-1; d_gene: NA; CDR3aa: CASSLKGLTSSYNEQFF; CDR3nt: TGTGCCAGTAGTCTGAAAGGACTAACAAGCTCCTACAATGAGCAGTTCTTC
abundance: NA; v_gene: TRBV11-2; j_gene: TRBJ2-1; d_gene: NA; CDR3aa: CASSFGGEQFF; CDR3nt: TGTGCCAGCAGCTTTGGAGGCGAGCAGTTCTTC
abundance: few; v_gene: TRBV10-3; j_gene: TRBJ2-7; d_gene: TRBD1; CDR3aa: CAISESRPGQNF; CDR3nt: TGTGCCATCAGTGAGTCAAGGCCGGGACAGAATTTC
abundance: few; v_gene: TRBV7-2; j_gene: TRBJ2-7; d_gene: TRBD2; CDR3aa: CASSLAGTSGKWVYEQYF; CDR3nt: TGTGCCAGCAGCTTAGCCGGGACTAGCGGGAAGTGGGTCTACGAGCAGTACTTC
abundance: many; v_gene: TRBV7-2; j_gene: TRBJ1-2; d_gene: NA; CDR3aa: CASSLTQRGWDGYTF; CDR3nt: TGTGCCAGCAGCTTAACACAGCGCGGGTGGGATGGCTACACCTTC
abundance: NA; v_gene: TRBV20-1; j_gene: TRBJ2-1; d_gene: NA; CDR3aa: CSALGGRLAPHTEQFF; CDR3nt: TGCAGTGCGCTAGGGGGAAGACTAGCACCCCACACTGAGCAGTTCTTC
abundance: NA; v_gene: TRBV7-3; j_gene: TRBJ1-1; d_gene: NA; CDR3aa: CASSNGGFAEAFF; CDR3nt: TGTGCCAGCAGCAACGGGGGTTTTGCTGAAGCTTTCTTT
abundance: many; v_gene: TRBV24-1; j_gene: TRBJ2-1; d_gene: TRBD2; CDR3aa: CATSDLQGSGRINEQFF; CDR3nt: TGTGCCACCAGTGATTTGCAGGGTAGCGGGAGGATCAATGAGCAGTTCTTC
abundance: few; v_gene: TRBV7-9; j_gene: TRBJ2-1; d_gene: TRBD2; CDR3aa: CASRFALAAGSEQFF; CDR3nt: TGTGCCAGCAGATTCGCCCTAGCGGCTGGTAGTGAGCAGTTCTTC
abundance: many; v_gene: TRBV3-1; j_gene: TRBJ1-2; d_gene: NA; CDR3aa: CASSPVAGATGGYTF; CDR3nt: TGTGCCAGCAGCCCGGTAGCAGGGGCCACTGGTGGCTACACCTTC
abundance: many; v_gene: TRBV7-2; j_gene: TRBJ2-1; d_gene: TRBD1; CDR3aa: CASSSSTGGSYNEQFF; CDR3nt: TGTGCCAGCAGCTCGTCAACAGGGGGCTCCTACAATGAGCAGTTCTTC
abundance: NA; v_gene: TRBV29-1; j_gene: TRBJ2-5; d_gene: TRBD1; CDR3aa: CSVEEAGTGLGTQYF; CDR3nt: TGCAGCGTTGAAGAGGCGGGGACAGGGCTCGGGACCCAGTACTTC
abundance: many; v_gene: TRBV7-2; j_gene: TRBJ1-1; d_gene: NA; CDR3aa: CASSPGRGGTEAFF; CDR3nt: TGTGCCAGCAGCCCCGGGAGAGGGGGCACTGAAGCTTTCTTT
abundance: NA; v_gene: TRBV12-3/TRBV12-4; j_gene: TRBJ2-5; d_gene: TRBD2; CDR3aa: CASRRLAEVQETQYF; CDR3nt: TGTGCCAGCAGACGACTAGCGGAAGTACAAGAGACCCAGTACTTC
abundance: few; v_gene: TRBV25-1; j_gene: TRBJ1-2; d_gene: TRBD1; CDR3aa: CASSEWDSFNYGYTF; CDR3nt: TGTGCCAGCAGTGAATGGGACAGTTTTAACTATGGCTACACCTTC
abundance: few; v_gene: TRBV7-9; j_gene: TRBJ1-5; d_gene: NA; CDR3aa: CASSIGQLSNQPQHF; CDR3nt: TGTGCCAGCAGCATCGGACAGCTTAGCAATCAGCCCCAGCATTTT
abundance: few; v_gene: TRBV25-1; j_gene: TRBJ1-1; d_gene: TRBD1; CDR3aa: CASSLQGVKTEAFF; CDR3nt: TGTGCCAGCAGTCTACAGGGGGTTAAAACTGAAGCTTTCTTT
abundance: few; v_gene: TRBV6-2/TRBV6-3; j_gene: TRBJ1-2; d_gene: NA; CDR3aa: CASSRDGDYYGYTF; CDR3nt: TGTGCCAGCAGTAGGGACGGGGACTACTATGGCTACACCTTC
abundance: NA; v_gene: TRBV29-1; j_gene: TRBJ2-5; d_gene: TRBD1; CDR3aa: CSESGTGQETQYF; CDR3nt: TGCAGCGAATCCGGGACAGGGCAAGAGACCCAGTACTTC
abundance: few; v_gene: TRBV6-1; j_gene: TRBJ1-2; d_gene: NA; CDR3aa: CASSAGHGREGYGYTF; CDR3nt: TGTGCCAGCAGTGCAGGCCACGGGCGGGAGGGGTATGGCTACACCTTC
abundance: many; v_gene: TRBV12-3/TRBV12-4; j_gene: TRBJ2-1; d_gene: TRBD2; CDR3aa: CASSSVSGGPKDEQFF; CDR3nt: TGTGCCAGCAGTTCGGTTAGCGGGGGACCCAAGGATGAGCAGTTCTTC